Each of the 31 T cell receptor beta chains below was sequenced from the same sample in a study of T cells in Graves' hyperthyroidism and ophthalmopathy. From RNA transcripts, TCR beta CDR3 regions were amplified. The TCR CDR3 first-round RT-PCR relied on the HTBI primer set. Via MiXCR, TCRdb re-called the multiplex PCR reads, giving one row per CDR3 protein. This sample has 500,000 to 550,000 distinct CDR3 sequences, with around 21% found just once. Sequences were obtained from blood. Every receptor here comes from a man aged 18 to 30 with Graves' hyperthyroidism.

This clonotype was counted many times. CDR3 region: CASSLANGLDGGTQYF. For the CDR3, the DNA is TGTGCCAGTAGCCTCGCGAACGGACTGGACGGCGGGACCCAGTACTTC. This chain links TRBV19 with TRBJ2-5; weak D call: TRBD2 (5 bases). Trimming pared 6 bases from V and 7 bases from J, leaving 24 bases between. Germline CDR1 reads LNHDA; CDR2 reads SQIVND (reference sequence). The CDR3 spans 16 residues.

The gene calls are TRBV20-1 and TRBJ1-1; D is uncertain. Germline V gene sequence: CDR1 DFQATT, CDR2 SNEGSKA (reference sequence). V lost 5 bases to trimming and J lost 1 base, with 8 bases between them. This CDR3 has 12 amino acids. DNA of the CDR3: TGCAGTGCTCCACGTGCGAACACTGAAGCTTTCTTT. Translated, it gives CSAPRANTEAFF.

The table lists this clonotype with many counts. J is TRBJ2-7 and V is TRBV29-1; the match to TRBD1 covers 7 bases. CDR1 is SQVTM, CDR2 ANQGSEA, per germline. Germline trimming cut 1 base from V and 3 bases from J; bases unmatched to any gene: 9. This CDR3 region has 15 residues. The DNA for the CDR3 is TGCAGCGTTGAAGGCCCTCCGGGACAGCACTACGAGCAGTACTTC. Amino acid sequence: CSVEGPPGQHYEQYF.

This rearrangement joins TRBV12-3 or TRBV12-4 to TRBJ2-7, with D perhaps being TRBD1 or TRBD2 (5 bases each). V dropped 3 bases and J dropped 7 bases, with 16 bases sitting between them. This CDR3 contains 14 residues. The CDR3, as DNA: TGTGCCAGCAGTTTCAGGTCGGGGCCGTGGGAGCAGTACTTC. Its translation: CASSFRSGPWEQYF.

Only a few counts were recorded for this clonotype. This chain connects TRBV2 to TRBJ1-4; no reliable D call. This CDR3 has 10 amino acids. The V gene lost 10 bases and the J gene lost 10 bases, with 10 bases spanning the gap. Germline V CDR1 and CDR2: SNHLY, FYNNEI. The CDR3: CAIGNGKLFF. The CDR3 DNA follows: TGTGCCATTGGAAACGGAAAACTGTTTTTT.

This clonotype showed up just a few times. The rearrangement joins TRBV6-4 to TRBJ2-7; the match to TRBD1 covers 7 bases. The CDR3 totals 18 residues. The germline V gene encodes CDR1 MRHNA and CDR2 SNTAGT. With V trimmed by 6 bases and J by 2 bases, 19 bases remained unmatched. CDR3 loop: CASRDVRGRIPQTYEQYF. The CDR3 DNA reads as TGTGCCAGCAGGGACGTAAGGGGGCGCATTCCTCAAACCTACGAGCAGTACTTC.

This clonotype has more than one count but fewer than ten. CDR3 protein: CASSLYLAGFSGELFF. The CDR3, as DNA: TGTGCCAGCAGTTTATATCTAGCGGGGTTCTCCGGGGAGCTGTTTTTT. This rearrangement joins TRBV12-3 or TRBV12-4 to TRBJ2-2, with 9 bases lining up with TRBD2. The CDR3 loop spans 16 amino acids. The J segment lost 6 bases and the V segment lost 2 bases, leaving 7 bases of the junction unmatched.

This clonotype appeared a few times. The chain is built from TRBV12-3 or TRBV12-4 and TRBJ2-5, with TRBD1 matching 7 bases. The V gene end was trimmed by 6 bases and the J gene end by 1 base; junction bases not matched to a gene: 5. This CDR3 comprises 14 residues. The CDR3 DNA reads TGTGCCAGCAGCTCGGGACAGTTCCAAGAGACCCAGTACTTC. It translates to CASSSGQFQETQYF.

Remarks on this clonotype: This may be a read error, as it is one base from a much larger clone. V usage is TRBV15 and J usage is TRBJ1-1; TRBD1 is a possible D gene (5 bases). There are 12 residues in the CDR3. CDR1 LNHNV and CDR2 YYDKDF come from the germline V gene (reference sequence). DNA for the CDR3: TGTTCCACCAGCAGAGGAGGGGAAACGGCTTTCTTT. It encodes CSTSRGGETAFF.

The chain is built from TRBV30 and TRBJ1-2, with D possibly being TRBD1 (6 bases). Trimming took 3 bases from V and 2 from J, leaving 10 bases between them. The length of the CDR3 is 13 residues. CDR1 and CDR2 (germline): GTSNPN, SVGIG (reference sequence). CDR3 sequence reads: CAWSGQPNYGYTF. DNA of the CDR3: TGTGCCTGGAGCGGACAGCCAAACTATGGCTACACCTTC. Using reference TRBV30 and TRBJ1-2 for the parts outside the CDR3, the full variable domain is SQTIHQWPATLVQPVGSPLSLECTVEGTSNPNLYWYRQAAGRGLQLLFYSVGIGQISSEVPQNLSASRPQDRQFILSSKKLLLSDSGFYLCAWSGQPNYGYTFGSGTRLTVV.

DNA for the CDR3: TGTGCCAGCAGGCCCAGGACTAGCGGGGGGGCCCGGGAGACCCAGTACTTC. Translating gives CASRPRTSGGARETQYF. The genes are TRBV12-3 or TRBV12-4 and TRBJ2-5; 15 nucleotides agree with TRBD2. This CDR3 comprises 17 residues. V was clipped by 6 bases and J by 5 bases; unmatched bases: 10.

This clonotype was counted many times. The chain employs TRBV7-8 and TRBJ1-1; maybe TRBD1 (6 bases). V shed 5 bases and J shed 0 bases, with 16 bases lying between them. The germline gives CDR1 SGHVS, CDR2 FQNEAQ. CDR3 length: 16 amino acids. CDR3: CASSPEGVQVNTEAFF. CDR3 DNA: TGTGCCAGCAGCCCAGAGGGGGTTCAGGTGAACACTGAAGCTTTCTTT.

Only a few counts were recorded for this clonotype. V gene TRBV2 combines with J gene TRBJ1-3, with D hard to call. CDR1 and CDR2 (germline): SNHLY, FYNNEI. The CDR3 has 15 residues. Trimming pared 1 base from V and 2 bases from J, leaving 9 bases between. CDR3 sequence: CASSEESTPGNTIYF. CDR3 nucleotides: TGTGCCAGCAGTGAAGAATCTACACCTGGAAACACCATATATTTT.

The table lists this clonotype with a few counts. A much larger clone differs from this one at a single base, so this may be a read error. This CDR3 reads CASRTDRENAEAFF. CDR3 nucleotides: TGTGCCAGCAGAACCGACAGAGAGAACGCTGAAGCTTTCTTT. The chain uses TRBV12-3 or TRBV12-4 and TRBJ1-1; the D gene is possibly TRBD1 (5 bases). The CDR3 is made up of 14 amino acids.

This clonotype was found many times. The gene calls are TRBV28 and TRBJ2-7; perhaps TRBD2 as D (6 bases). The CDR3 contains 16 residues. V was shortened by 4 bases and J by 3 bases, with 19 bases between the two germline ends. Germline CDR1 reads MDHEN; CDR2 reads SYDVKM. The CDR3 DNA reads as TGTGCCAGCAGTTCTCCGGGACTCCCCAACGTCTACGAGCAGTACTTC. It translates to CASSSPGLPNVYEQYF.

This chain joins TRBV5-1 and TRBJ2-7; 9 nucleotides line up with TRBD2. The germline gives CDR1 SGHRS, CDR2 YFSETQ. Trimming cost V 4 bases and J 0 bases; bases outside gene matches: 5. The CDR3 has 15 residues. Here the CDR3 reads CASSGKTSGSYEQYF. The CDR3 DNA follows: TGCGCCAGCAGCGGAAAGACTAGCGGCTCCTACGAGCAGTACTTC.

This clonotype was seen many times. The chain recombines TRBV11-2 with TRBJ2-5, with 7 positions matching TRBD2. In germline, CDR1 is SGHAT, CDR2 FQNNGV. With V trimmed by 5 bases and J by 5 bases, 2 bases remained unmatched. The CDR3 is made up of 12 amino acids. CDR3 coding DNA: TGTGCCAGCAGCGGGGGAGGGGAGACCCAGTACTTC. Protein product: CASSGGGETQYF.

This clonotype was found once. This chain joins TRBV6-5 and TRBJ2-7; TRBD1 matches 7 bases. J was trimmed by 0 bases and V by 6 bases; bases with no gene match: 8. This CDR3 has 15 amino acids. Germline V gene lookup returns CDR1 MNHEY and CDR2 SVGAGI. This CDR3 reads CASRSSGTDSYEQYF. The CDR3 coding sequence is TGTGCCAGCAGATCCTCCGGGACAGACTCCTACGAGCAGTACTTC.

This clonotype came up many times. The chain combines TRBV5-1 with TRBJ2-7, with 8 bases fitting TRBD1. Trimming cost V 0 bases and J 4 bases; bases outside gene matches: 9. The germline V gene has CDR1 SGHRS and CDR2 YFSETQ. The length of the CDR3 is 16 residues. The CDR3 sequence is CASSLGQGASYYEQYF. CDR3 nucleotide sequence: TGCGCCAGCAGCTTGGGGCAGGGGGCTTCGTATTACGAGCAGTACTTC. The variable domain in full, with the rest retrieved from reference TRBV5-1 and TRBJ2-7, is KAGVTQTPRYLIKTRGQQVTLSCSPISGHRSVSWYQQTPGQGLQFLFEYFSETQRNKGNFPGRFSGRQFSNSRSEMNVSTLELGDSALYLCASSLGQGASYYEQYFGPGTRLTVT.

This clonotype came up a few times. Here the CDR3 DNA reads TGTGCCAGCAGGCGCACGGGCACCGGGGAGCTGTTTTTT. As protein: CASRRTGTGELFF. The rearrangement joins TRBV27 to TRBJ2-2; D not certain. Germline V lookup: CDR1 MNHEY, CDR2 SMNVEV (reference sequence). The CDR3 extends over 13 amino acids. Trimming took 6 bases from V and 4 from J, leaving 9 bases between them.

This chain uses TRBV29-1 with TRBJ2-5; D not resolved. Trimming removed 4 bases at V and 5 bases at J, with 11 bases between. CDR1 SQVTM and CDR2 ANQGSEA come from the germline V gene. This CDR3 contains 12 residues. The CDR3 region is CSVGYLRETQYF. CDR3 DNA sequence: TGCAGCGTTGGGTACCTTCGGGAGACCCAGTACTTC.

The chain combines TRBV7-8 with TRBJ2-7, with D uncertain. V was clipped by 1 base and J by 3 bases, with 10 bases between them. This CDR3 is built from 14 residues. Germline CDR1 SGHVS, CDR2 FQNEAQ. The CDR3 region has the DNA TGTGCCAGCAGCTTAGGACCGGTGAACTACGAGCAGTACTTC. Translated, it gives CASSLGPVNYEQYF.

The sample holds many counts of this clonotype. The V call is TRBV4-2, the J call TRBJ2-7; TRBD1 agrees at 8 bases. Germline V lookup: CDR1 LGHNA, CDR2 YNFKEQ. V lost 1 base to trimming and J lost 2 bases; unmatched junction nucleotides: 4. The CDR3 is 15 residues long. CDR3 nucleotides: TGTGCCAGCAGCCAAGCCGGGACAGGACCCTACGAGCAGTACTTC. It encodes CASSQAGTGPYEQYF.

This clonotype was counted at least ten times. The rearrangement uses TRBV20-1 and TRBJ2-7, with D perhaps TRBD1 (5 bases). Trimming shortened V by 3 bases and J by 7 bases, and 19 bases separated the two germline ends. This CDR3 spans 14 amino acids. Germline V gene sequence: CDR1 DFQATT, CDR2 SNEGSKA (reference sequence). CDR3 nucleotide sequence: TGCAGTGCTAGGCGAGACAGCAACTACGATGAGCAGTACTTC. This codes for CSARRDSNYDEQYF.

This clonotype was observed many times. The rearrangement links TRBV11-2 to TRBJ2-2; TRBD1 matches at 11 bases. The CDR3 runs 14 residues. V gave up 4 bases and J gave up 6 bases; unmatched junction bases: 1. The V gene's germline CDR1 is SGHAT and CDR2 FQNNGV. The CDR3 sequence: CASSWGQGAGELFF. The CDR3 nucleotides read TGTGCCAGCAGCTGGGGACAGGGGGCCGGGGAGCTGTTTTTT.

The V and J genes are TRBV6-2 or TRBV6-3 and TRBJ2-2; 8 nucleotides line up with TRBD1. The V gene's germline CDR1 is MNHEY and CDR2 SVGEGT. J was trimmed by 3 bases and V by 6 bases; bases with no gene match: 6. The CDR3 spans 15 residues. The CDR3 DNA sequence: TGTGCCAGCAGCCCCGGACAGGGTTACACCGGGGAGCTGTTTTTT. Translated: CASSPGQGYTGELFF.

Ten or more counts support this clonotype. The gene calls are TRBV11-1 and TRBJ1-1; 8 nucleotides agree with TRBD1. Germline trimming cut 2 bases from V and 0 bases from J; bases unmatched to any gene: 8. This CDR3 region has 17 residues. Looked up from germline, CDR1 is SGHAT and CDR2 is FQDESV (reference sequence). CDR3 sequence reads: CASSLRTGGGMNTEAFF. The CDR3, as DNA: TGTGCCAGCAGCTTACGAACAGGGGGGGGAATGAACACTGAAGCTTTCTTT. The entire variable domain, with the rest obtained from reference TRBV11-1 and TRBJ1-1, is as follows: EAEVAQSPRYKITEKSQAVAFWCDPISGHATLYWYRQILGQGPELLVQFQDESVVDDSQLPKDRFSAERLKGVDSTLKIQPAELGDSAMYLCASSLRTGGGMNTEAFFGQGTRLTVV.

This clonotype came up many times. V gene TRBV20-1 combines with J gene TRBJ2-5; 7 bases line up with TRBD2. This CDR3 has 13 amino acids. Germline V lookup: CDR1 DFQATT, CDR2 SNEGSKA (reference sequence). After removal of 1 base from V and 5 bases from J, the junction contained 4 bases not matched to a gene. In DNA form, the CDR3 reads TGCAGTGCTAGAGCACTGGGGGGGGAGACCCAGTACTTC. This sequence encodes CSARALGGETQYF.

This clonotype has a count of ten or more. V is TRBV28 and J is TRBJ2-5; 12 bases are shared with TRBD2. V was pared by 6 bases and J by 7 bases, with 9 bases of the junction left unmatched. The CDR3 is 15 amino acids. Looked up from germline, CDR1 is MDHEN and CDR2 is SYDVKM. The CDR3 sequence is CASSPTSGGQGTQYF. The CDR3 nucleotides read TGTGCCAGCAGCCCCACTAGCGGGGGGCAGGGGACCCAGTACTTC.

The sample holds many counts of this clonotype. V usage is TRBV2 and J usage is TRBJ1-1; D is undetermined. Germline V gene lookup returns CDR1 SNHLY and CDR2 FYNNEI. The germline V and J ends were trimmed by 1 base and 0 bases, with 12 bases remaining between them. The CDR3 is made up of 16 amino acids. The CDR3 loop is CASSEDTSNMNTEAFF. In nucleotides, the CDR3 is TGTGCCAGCAGTGAAGACACTTCTAACATGAACACTGAAGCTTTCTTT.

This clonotype was seen only once. The CDR3 region is CASSFGGLAGLYEQYF. CDR3 nucleotide sequence: TGTGCCAGCAGTTTCGGCGGGCTAGCGGGACTCTACGAGCAGTACTTC. The chain combines TRBV27 with TRBJ2-7; 9 bases line up with TRBD2. The germline CDR1 and CDR2 sequences are MNHEY and SMNVEV (reference sequence). The CDR3 spans 16 residues. V gave up 3 bases and J gave up 3 bases; unmatched junction bases: 9.